This T cell receptor beta chain stems from a study of blood T cell repertoires in COVID-19. Germline CDR1 MNHEY, CDR2 SVGAGI. V trimming: 4 bases; J trimming: 3 bases; junction bases outside the gene matches: 6. CDR3 length equals 14 residues. Only in-frame clones appear in the TCRdb table, and some are missing; sequencing was by immunoSEQ multiplex PCR. The sample holds roughly 180,000 clones, about 85% seen once. This clone has only one observation. This TCR came from a man aged 60 to 75 who had recovered from COVID-19. This chain joins TRBV6-5 and TRBJ2-7; TRBD1 aligns across 7 bases. The sample was peripheral blood. The CDR3 loop reads CASSSTGTGYEQYF. The CDR3 DNA follows: TGTGCCAGCAGTTCGACAGGGACGGGCTACGAGCAGTACTTC.